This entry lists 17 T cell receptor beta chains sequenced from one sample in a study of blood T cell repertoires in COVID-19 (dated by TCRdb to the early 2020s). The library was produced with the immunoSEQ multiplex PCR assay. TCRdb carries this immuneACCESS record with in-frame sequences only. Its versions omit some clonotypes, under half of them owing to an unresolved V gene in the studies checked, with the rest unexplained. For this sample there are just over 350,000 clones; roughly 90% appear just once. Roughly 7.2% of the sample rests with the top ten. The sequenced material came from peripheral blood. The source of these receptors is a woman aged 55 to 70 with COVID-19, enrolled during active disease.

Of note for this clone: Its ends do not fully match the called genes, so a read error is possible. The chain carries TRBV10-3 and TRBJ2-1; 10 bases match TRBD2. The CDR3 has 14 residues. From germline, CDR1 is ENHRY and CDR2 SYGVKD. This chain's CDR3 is CAINERTSGNEQFF. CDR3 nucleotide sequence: TGTGCCATCAATGAGAGGACTAGCGGCAATGAGCAGTTCTTC.

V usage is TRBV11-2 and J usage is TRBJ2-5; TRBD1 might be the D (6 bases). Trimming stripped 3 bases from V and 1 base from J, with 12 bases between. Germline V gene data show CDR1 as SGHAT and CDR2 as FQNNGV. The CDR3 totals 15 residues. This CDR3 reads CASSFYRDAQETQYF. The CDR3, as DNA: TGTGCCAGCAGCTTCTACAGGGACGCCCAAGAGACCCAGTACTTC.

The CDR3 protein is CASSPRWASGGAIDTQYF. For the CDR3, the DNA is TGTGCCAGCAGCCCCAGGTGGGCTAGCGGGGGGGCTATAGATACGCAGTATTTT. This chain connects TRBV7-9 to TRBJ2-3; 12 bases align to TRBD2. V shed 5 bases, J shed 5 bases, and the junction held 14 bases outside the gene matches. Germline lookup yields CDR1 SEHNR and CDR2 FQNEAQ (reference sequence). CDR3 size: 18 residues. Combining the CDR3 with reference TRBV7-9 and TRBJ2-3 gives the whole variable domain DTGVSQNPRHKITKRGQNVTFRCDPISEHNRLYWYRQTLGQGPEFLTYFQNEAQLEKSRLLSDRFSAERPKGSFSTLEIQRTEQGDSAMYLCASSPRWASGGAIDTQYFGPGTRLTVL.

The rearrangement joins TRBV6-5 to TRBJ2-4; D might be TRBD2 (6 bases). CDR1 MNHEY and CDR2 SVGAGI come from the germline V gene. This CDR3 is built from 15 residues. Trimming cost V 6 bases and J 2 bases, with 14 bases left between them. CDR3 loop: CASSAGGDPKNIQYF. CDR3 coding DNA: TGTGCCAGCAGCGCAGGCGGGGACCCCAAAAACATTCAGTACTTC.

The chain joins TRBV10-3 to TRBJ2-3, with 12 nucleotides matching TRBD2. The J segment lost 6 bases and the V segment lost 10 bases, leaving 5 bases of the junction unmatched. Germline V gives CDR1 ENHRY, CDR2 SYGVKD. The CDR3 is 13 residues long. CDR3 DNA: TGTGCCACGACTAGCGGGGGCGGGGATACGCAGTATTTT. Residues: CATTSGGGDTQYF.

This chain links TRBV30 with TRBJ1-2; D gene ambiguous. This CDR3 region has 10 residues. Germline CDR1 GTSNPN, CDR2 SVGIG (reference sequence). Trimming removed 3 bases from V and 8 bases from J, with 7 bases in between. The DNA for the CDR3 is TGTGCCTGGAGCGGGTTCGGCTACACCTTC. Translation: CAWSGFGYTF. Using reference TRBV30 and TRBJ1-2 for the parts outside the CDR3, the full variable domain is SQTIHQWPATLVQPVGSPLSLECTVEGTSNPNLYWYRQAAGRGLQLLFYSVGIGQISSEVPQNLSASRPQDRQFILSSKKLLLSDSGFYLCAWSGFGYTFGSGTRLTVV.

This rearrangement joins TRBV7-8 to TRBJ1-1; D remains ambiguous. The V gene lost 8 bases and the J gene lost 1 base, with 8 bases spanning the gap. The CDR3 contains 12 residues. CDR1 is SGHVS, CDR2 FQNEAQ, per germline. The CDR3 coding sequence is TGTGCCAGCGGCCACAGGAACACTGAAGCTTTCTTT. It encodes CASGHRNTEAFF.

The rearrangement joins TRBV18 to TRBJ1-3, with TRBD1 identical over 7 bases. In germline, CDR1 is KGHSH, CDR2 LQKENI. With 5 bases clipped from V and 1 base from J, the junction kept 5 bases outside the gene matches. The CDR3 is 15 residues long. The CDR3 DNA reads TGTGCCAGCTCAGTCTACAGGGGATCTGGAAACACCATATATTTT. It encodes CASSVYRGSGNTIYF.

The CDR3 nucleotides are TGTGCCAGCAGCGCAGGACAGGGCATACGAAACACCATATATTTT. Translated: CASSAGQGIRNTIYF. The V gene is TRBV13, the J gene TRBJ1-3; 8 bases are shared with TRBD1. The junction had 8 bases not matched to a gene; V was cut back by 5 bases and J by 5 bases. Looked up from germline, CDR1 is PRHDT and CDR2 is FYEKMQ (reference sequence). The CDR3 runs to 15 residues.

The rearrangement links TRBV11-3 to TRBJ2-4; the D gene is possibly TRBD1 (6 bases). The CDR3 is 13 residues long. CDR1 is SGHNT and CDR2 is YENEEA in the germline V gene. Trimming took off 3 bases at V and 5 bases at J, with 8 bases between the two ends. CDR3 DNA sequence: TGTGCCAGCAGCTTGGGGGCGGAAAACATTCAGTACTTC. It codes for CASSLGAENIQYF.

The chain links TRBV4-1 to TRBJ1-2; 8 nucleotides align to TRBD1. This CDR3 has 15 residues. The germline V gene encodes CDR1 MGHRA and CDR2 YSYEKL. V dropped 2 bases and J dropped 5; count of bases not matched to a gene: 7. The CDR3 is CASSQRDRGLYGYTF. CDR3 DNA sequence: TGCGCCAGCAGCCAAAGAGACAGGGGCCTTTATGGCTACACCTTC.

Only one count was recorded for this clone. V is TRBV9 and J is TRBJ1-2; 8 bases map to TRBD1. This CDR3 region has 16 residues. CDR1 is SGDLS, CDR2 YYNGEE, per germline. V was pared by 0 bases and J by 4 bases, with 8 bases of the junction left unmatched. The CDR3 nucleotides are TGTGCCAGCAGCGTAGCCCAGGGGGCGCTAGCCTATGGCTACACCTTC. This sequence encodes CASSVAQGALAYGYTF.

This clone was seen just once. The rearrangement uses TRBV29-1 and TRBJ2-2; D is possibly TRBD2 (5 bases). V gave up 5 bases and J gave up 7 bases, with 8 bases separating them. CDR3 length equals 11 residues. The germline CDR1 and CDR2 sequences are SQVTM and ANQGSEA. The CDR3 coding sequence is TGCAGCGTTCTAGCAGTCGGGGAGCTGTTTTTT. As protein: CSVLAVGELFF.

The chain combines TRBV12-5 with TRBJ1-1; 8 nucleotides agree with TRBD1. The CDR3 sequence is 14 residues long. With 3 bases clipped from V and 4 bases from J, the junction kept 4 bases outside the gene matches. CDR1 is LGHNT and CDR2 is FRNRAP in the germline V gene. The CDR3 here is CASGFGQGVTEAFF. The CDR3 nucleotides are TGTGCTAGTGGTTTCGGACAGGGTGTCACTGAAGCTTTCTTT.

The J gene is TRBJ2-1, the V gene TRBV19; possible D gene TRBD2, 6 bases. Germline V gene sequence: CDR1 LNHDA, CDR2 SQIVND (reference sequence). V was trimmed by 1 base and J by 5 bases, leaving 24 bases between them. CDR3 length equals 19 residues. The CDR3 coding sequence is TGTGCCAGTAGTATAGTCGGAGGGTTCGTCTCAGGGAAGGACAATGAGCAGTTCTTC. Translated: CASSIVGGFVSGKDNEQFF.

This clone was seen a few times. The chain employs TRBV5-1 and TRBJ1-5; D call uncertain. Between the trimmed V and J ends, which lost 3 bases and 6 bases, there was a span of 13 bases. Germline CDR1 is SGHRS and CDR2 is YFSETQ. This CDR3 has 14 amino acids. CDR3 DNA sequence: TGCGCCAGCAGCTCGCAGGAGGGCGGTCAGCCCCAGCATTTT. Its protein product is CASSSQEGGQPQHF.

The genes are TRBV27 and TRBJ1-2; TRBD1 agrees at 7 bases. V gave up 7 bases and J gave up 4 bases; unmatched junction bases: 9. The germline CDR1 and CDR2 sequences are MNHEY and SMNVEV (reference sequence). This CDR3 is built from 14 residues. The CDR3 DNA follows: TGTGCCAGCACCCGGACAGGCACGACCTATGGCTACACCTTC. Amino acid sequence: CASTRTGTTYGYTF.